The T cell receptor (beta chain) described here comes from a study of T cell clonality in common variable immunodeficiency. V was pared by 5 bases and J by 8 bases, with 18 bases between. Germline CDR1 SGHTA, CDR2 FQGNSA. The length of the CDR3 is 15 residues. The protocol was immunoSEQ multiplex PCR, while the TCRdb copy is restricted to in-frame clones and leaves out a portion. The specimen has tens of thousands of clones, none found just once. There are many counts of this clone. The read ends 3 residues early relative to the CDR3; the germline J gene fills the gap. The V call is TRBV7-2, the J call TRBJ1-4; D is unclear. The sequencing input was peripheral blood mononuclear cells. This receptor was taken from a person aged 18 to 70 in good health. The CDR3 sequence is CASSVRLVPGEKLFF. The CDR3 bases that were read are TGTGCCAGCAGCGTCAGACTAGTCCCTGGGGAAAAA. Full variable domain (outside the CDR3, taken from reference TRBV7-2 and TRBJ1-4): GAGVSQSPSNKVTEKGKDVELRCDPISGHTALYWYRQSLGQGLEFLIYFQGNSAPDKSGLPSDRFSAERTGGSVSTLTIQRTQQEDSAVYLCASSVRLVPGEKLFFGSGTQLSVL.